The TCR beta chain described here comes from a study of early T cells in non-severe SARS-CoV-2 infection. Using its own MiXCR run on the 5' RACE reads, TCRdb lists one record per CDR3 protein. The table has more than 50,000 distinct CDR3 sequences, roughly an eighth seen once. Trimming removed 0 bases from V and 6 bases from J, with 5 bases in between. From germline, CDR1 is MNHEY and CDR2 SVGEGT. This CDR3 comprises 12 residues. The sample holds a few counts of this clonotype. Sequencing input: whole blood. The clonotype originates from an adult who was a healthcare worker with PCR-confirmed SARS-CoV-2 infection or an uninfected control (not recorded which). The rearrangement joins TRBV6-2 or TRBV6-3 to TRBJ1-2; D is ambiguous. As DNA, the CDR3 is TGTGCCAGCAGTTACTCGGAGGATGGCTACACCTTC. Its protein is CASSYSEDGYTF.